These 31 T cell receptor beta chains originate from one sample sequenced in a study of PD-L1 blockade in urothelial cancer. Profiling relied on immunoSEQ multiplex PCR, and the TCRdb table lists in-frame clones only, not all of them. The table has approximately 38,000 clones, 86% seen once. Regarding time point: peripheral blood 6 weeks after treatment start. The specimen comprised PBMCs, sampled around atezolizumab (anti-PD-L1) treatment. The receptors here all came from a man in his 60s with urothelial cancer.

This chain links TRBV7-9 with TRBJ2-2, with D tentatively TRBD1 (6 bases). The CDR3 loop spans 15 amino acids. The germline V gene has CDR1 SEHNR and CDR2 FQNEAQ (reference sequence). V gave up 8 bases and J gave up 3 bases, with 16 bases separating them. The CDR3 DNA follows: TGTGCCAGCCGATCGAGGGACAAGGACACCGGGGAGCTGTTTTTT. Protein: CASRSRDKDTGELFF.

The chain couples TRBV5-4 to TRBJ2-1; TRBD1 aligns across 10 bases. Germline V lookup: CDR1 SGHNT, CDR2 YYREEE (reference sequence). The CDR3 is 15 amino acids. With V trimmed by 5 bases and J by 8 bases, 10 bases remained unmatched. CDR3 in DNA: TGTGCCAGCAGAAACGGACAGGGGGTCCCCCATGAGCAGTTCTTC. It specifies CASRNGQGVPHEQFF.

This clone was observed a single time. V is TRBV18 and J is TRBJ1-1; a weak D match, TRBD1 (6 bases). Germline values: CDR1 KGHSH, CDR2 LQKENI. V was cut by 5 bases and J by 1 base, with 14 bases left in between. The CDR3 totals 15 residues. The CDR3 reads CASSTKTGGNTEAFF. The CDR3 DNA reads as TGTGCCAGCTCAACTAAGACAGGAGGGAACACTGAAGCTTTCTTT.

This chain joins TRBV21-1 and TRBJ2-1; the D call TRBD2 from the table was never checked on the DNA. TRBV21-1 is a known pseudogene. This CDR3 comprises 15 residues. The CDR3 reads CASRGLAGGHNEQFF. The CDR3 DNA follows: TGTGCCAGCCGAGGACTAGCGGGAGGGCACAATGAGCAGTTCTTC.

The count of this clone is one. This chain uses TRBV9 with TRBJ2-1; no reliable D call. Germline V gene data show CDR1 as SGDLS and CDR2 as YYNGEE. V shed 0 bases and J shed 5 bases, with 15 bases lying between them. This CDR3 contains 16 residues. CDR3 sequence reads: CASSVGRQLSNNEQFF. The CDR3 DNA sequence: TGTGCCAGCAGCGTAGGGCGGCAGCTTTCCAACAATGAGCAGTTCTTC.

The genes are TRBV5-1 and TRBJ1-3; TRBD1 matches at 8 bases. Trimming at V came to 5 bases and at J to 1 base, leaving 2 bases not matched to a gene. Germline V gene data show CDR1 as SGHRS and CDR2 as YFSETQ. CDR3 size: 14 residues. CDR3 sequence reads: CASRTGVSGNTIYF. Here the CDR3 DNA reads TGCGCCAGCAGGACAGGGGTTTCTGGAAACACCATATATTTT.

The CDR3 nucleotides read TGCGCCAGCAGCTTGGACAGGGCGTATCCCAAAAACATTCAGTACTTC. As protein: CASSLDRAYPKNIQYF. V gene TRBV5-1 combines with J gene TRBJ2-4; D is possibly TRBD1 (6 bases). Trimming pared 0 bases from V and 2 bases from J, leaving 12 bases between. CDR1 and CDR2 from the germline V gene are SGHRS and YFSETQ. This CDR3 contains 16 residues.

CDR3 in DNA: TGTGCCAGCAGTTCCGGGGGGGTGAGTAATCGCGAGCAGTACTTC. This codes for CASSSGGVSNREQYF. The genes are TRBV2 and TRBJ2-7; TRBD2 matches 8 bases. Trimming cost V 5 bases and J 6 bases; bases outside gene matches: 12. Germline assignment: CDR1 SNHLY and CDR2 FYNNEI. This CDR3 comprises 15 residues.

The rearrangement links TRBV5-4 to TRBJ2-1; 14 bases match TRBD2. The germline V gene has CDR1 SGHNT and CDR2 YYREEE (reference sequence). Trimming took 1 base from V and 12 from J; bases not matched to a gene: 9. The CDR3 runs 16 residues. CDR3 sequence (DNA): TGTGCCAGCAGCTTGTCCTCGGGACTAGCGGGAGTTGGGCAGTTCTTC. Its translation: CASSLSSGLAGVGQFF.

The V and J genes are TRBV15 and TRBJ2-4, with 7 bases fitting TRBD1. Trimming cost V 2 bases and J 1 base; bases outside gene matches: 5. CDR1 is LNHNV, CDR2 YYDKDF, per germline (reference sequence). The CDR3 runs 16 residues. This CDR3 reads CATSRPGQAAKNIQYF. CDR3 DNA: TGTGCCACCAGCAGACCCGGACAGGCGGCCAAAAACATTCAGTACTTC.

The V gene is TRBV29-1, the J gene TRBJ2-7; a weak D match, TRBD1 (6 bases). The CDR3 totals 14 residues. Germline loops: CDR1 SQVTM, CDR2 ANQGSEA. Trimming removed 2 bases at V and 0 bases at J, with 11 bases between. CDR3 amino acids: CSVETDRVSYEQYF. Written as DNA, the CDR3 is TGCAGCGTTGAAACGGACAGAGTCTCCTACGAGCAGTACTTC.

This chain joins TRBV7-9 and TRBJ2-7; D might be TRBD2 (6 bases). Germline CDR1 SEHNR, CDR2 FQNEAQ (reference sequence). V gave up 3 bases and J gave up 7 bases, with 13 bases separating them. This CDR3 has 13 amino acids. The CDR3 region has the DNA TGTGCCAGCAGCTTGGCGGGACGCGCAGAGCAGTACTTC. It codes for CASSLAGRAEQYF.

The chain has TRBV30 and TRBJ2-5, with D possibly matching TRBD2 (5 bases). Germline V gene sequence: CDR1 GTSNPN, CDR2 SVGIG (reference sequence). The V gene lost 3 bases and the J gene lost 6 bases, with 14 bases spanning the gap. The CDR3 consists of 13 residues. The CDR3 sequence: CAWSHSGWKTQYF. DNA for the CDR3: TGTGCCTGGAGCCATTCGGGGTGGAAGACCCAGTACTTC.

The CDR3 sequence: CATSRAGYGNTIYF. The CDR3 DNA reads as TGTGCCACCAGCAGGGCGGGGTACGGAAACACCATATATTTT. The chain employs TRBV15 and TRBJ1-3; unclear D gene. The germline gives CDR1 LNHNV, CDR2 YYDKDF (reference sequence). There are 14 residues in the CDR3. V lost 3 bases and J lost 4, with 10 bases in between.

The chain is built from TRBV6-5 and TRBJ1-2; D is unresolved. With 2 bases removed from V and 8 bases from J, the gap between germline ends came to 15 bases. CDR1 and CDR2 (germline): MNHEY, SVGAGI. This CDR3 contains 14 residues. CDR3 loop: CASSYSYPQAGYTF. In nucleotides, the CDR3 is TGTGCCAGCAGTTACAGTTACCCCCAAGCGGGCTACACCTTC.

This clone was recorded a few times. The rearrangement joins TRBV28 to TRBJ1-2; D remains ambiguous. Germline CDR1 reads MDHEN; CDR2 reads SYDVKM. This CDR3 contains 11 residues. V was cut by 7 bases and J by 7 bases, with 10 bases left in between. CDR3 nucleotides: TGTGCCAGCATGCGGGCCGGTGGCTACACCTTC. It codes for CASMRAGGYTF.

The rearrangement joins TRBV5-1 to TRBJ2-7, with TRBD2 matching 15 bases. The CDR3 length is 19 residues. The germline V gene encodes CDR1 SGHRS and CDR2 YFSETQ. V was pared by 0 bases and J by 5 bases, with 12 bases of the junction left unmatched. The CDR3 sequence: CASSLEGPGTSGRNNEQYF. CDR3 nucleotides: TGCGCCAGCAGCTTGGAAGGTCCCGGGACTAGCGGGAGGAACAACGAGCAGTACTTC.

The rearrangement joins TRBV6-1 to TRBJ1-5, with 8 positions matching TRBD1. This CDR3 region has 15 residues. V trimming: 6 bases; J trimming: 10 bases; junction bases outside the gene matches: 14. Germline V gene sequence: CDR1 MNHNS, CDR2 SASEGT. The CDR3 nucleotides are TGTGCCAGCAGACCCAGGGACAGGCTCAATGAACCCCAGCATTTT. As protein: CASRPRDRLNEPQHF.

The CDR3 here is CASSEAGRGNQPQHF. CDR3 nucleotide sequence: TGTGCCAGCAGTGAGGCCGGCCGGGGCAATCAGCCCCAGCATTTT. The V gene is TRBV6-1, the J gene TRBJ1-5; D is unresolved. Trimming took 3 bases from V and 2 from J, leaving 11 bases between them. The CDR3 loop spans 15 amino acids. Germline V gene data show CDR1 as MNHNS and CDR2 as SASEGT.

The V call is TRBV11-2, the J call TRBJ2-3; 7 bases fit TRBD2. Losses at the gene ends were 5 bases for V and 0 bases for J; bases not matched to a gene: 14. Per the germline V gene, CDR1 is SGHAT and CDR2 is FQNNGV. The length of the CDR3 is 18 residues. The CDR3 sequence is CASSARGRGKTSTDTQYF. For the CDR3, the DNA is TGTGCCAGCAGCGCCCGCGGGCGGGGGAAGACTAGCACAGATACGCAGTATTTT.

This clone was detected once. DNA for the CDR3: TGTGCCAGCAGTCGACCGGGGGGGGAGAGAGAGACCCAGTACTTC. It is translated as CASSRPGGERETQYF. The chain is built from TRBV25-1 and TRBJ2-5; 8 bases are shared with TRBD2. V shed 5 bases, J shed 4 bases, and the junction held 9 bases outside the gene matches. The germline V gene encodes CDR1 MGHDK and CDR2 SYGVNS. CDR3 length: 15 amino acids.

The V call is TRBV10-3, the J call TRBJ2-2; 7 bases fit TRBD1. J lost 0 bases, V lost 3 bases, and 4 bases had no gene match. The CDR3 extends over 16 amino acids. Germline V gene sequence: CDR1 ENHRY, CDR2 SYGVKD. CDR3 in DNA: TGTGCCATCAGTGACCCCGGGACAGCGAACACCGGGGAGCTGTTTTTT. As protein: CAISDPGTANTGELFF.

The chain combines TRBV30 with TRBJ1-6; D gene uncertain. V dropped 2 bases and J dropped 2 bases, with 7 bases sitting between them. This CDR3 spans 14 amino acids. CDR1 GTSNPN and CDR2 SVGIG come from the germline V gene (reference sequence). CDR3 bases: TGTGCCTGGAGTTATTCTACCTATAATTCACCCCTCCACTTT. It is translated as CAWSYSTYNSPLHF.

CDR3 in DNA: TGTGCCAGCAGCCGGACAGTGGCCACCTACGAGCAGTACTTC. This sequence encodes CASSRTVATYEQYF. V and J are TRBV5-4 and TRBJ2-7; a weak D match, TRBD1 (6 bases). The V and J ends lost 4 bases and 2 bases respectively, with 13 bases between them. Germline-derived CDR1 and CDR2 are SGHNT and YYREEE (reference sequence). This CDR3 region has 14 residues.

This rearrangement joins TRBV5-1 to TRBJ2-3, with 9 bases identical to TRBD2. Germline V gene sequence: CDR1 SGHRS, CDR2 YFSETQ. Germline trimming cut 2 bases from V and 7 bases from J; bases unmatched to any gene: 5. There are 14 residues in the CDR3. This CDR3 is CASSFSGGWNTQYF. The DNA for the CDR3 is TGCGCCAGCAGCTTTAGCGGGGGTTGGAATACGCAGTATTTT.

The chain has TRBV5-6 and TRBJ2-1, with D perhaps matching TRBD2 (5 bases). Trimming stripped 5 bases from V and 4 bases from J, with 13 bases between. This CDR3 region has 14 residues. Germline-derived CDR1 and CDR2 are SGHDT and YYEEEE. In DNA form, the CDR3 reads TGTGCCAGCAGGGGCCGGGATGCGTACAATGAGCAGTTCTTC. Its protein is CASRGRDAYNEQFF.

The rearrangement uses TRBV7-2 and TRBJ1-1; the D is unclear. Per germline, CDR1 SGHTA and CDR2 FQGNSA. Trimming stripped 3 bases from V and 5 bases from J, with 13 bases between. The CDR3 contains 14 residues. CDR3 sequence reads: CASSFYAEGTEAFF. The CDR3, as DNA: TGTGCCAGCAGCTTTTACGCCGAGGGTACTGAAGCTTTCTTT.

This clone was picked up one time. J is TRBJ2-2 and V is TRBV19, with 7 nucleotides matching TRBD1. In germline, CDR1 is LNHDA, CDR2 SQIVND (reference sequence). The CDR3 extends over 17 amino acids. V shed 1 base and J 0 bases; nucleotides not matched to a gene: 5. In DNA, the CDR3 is TGTGCCAGTAGTATAGTAGTGGGACAGACGAACACCGGGGAGCTGTTTTTT. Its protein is CASSIVVGQTNTGELFF.

CDR3 DNA: TGTGCCAGCAGCGTATTGGGGCATGGCTACACCTTC. Protein: CASSVLGHGYTF. The chain employs TRBV9 and TRBJ1-2; TRBD1 might be the D (5 bases). The CDR3 consists of 12 residues. Germline CDR1 SGDLS, CDR2 YYNGEE. V was pared by 1 base and J by 6 bases, with 7 bases between.

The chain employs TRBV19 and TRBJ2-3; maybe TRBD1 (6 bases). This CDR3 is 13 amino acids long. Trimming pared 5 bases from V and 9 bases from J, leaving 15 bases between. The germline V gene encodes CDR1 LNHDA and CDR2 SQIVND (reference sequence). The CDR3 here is CASSAADRGTQYF. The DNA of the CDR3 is TGTGCCAGTAGTGCTGCGGACAGAGGGACGCAGTATTTT.

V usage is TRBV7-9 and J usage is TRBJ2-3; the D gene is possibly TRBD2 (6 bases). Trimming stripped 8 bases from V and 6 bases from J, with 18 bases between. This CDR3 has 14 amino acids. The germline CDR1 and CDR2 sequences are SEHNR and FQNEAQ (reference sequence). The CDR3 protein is CASAMLGGGDTQYF. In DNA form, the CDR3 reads TGTGCCAGCGCCATGTTGGGGGGTGGGGATACGCAGTATTTT.